A selection of T cell receptor beta chains follows, all from one sample in a study of beta chain features in type 1 diabetes. Some clones are missing from TCRdb's copy, which holds only in-frame ones; the method was immunoSEQ multiplex PCR. This sample yields 240,000 or so clones, of which around 65% are seen a single time; around 0.05% belongs to the top ten. Source material: naive CD4+ T cells from blood. The receptors derive from a man between 25 and 39 years old in good health. CDR3s include the opening cysteine and the closing phenylalanine or tryptophan. D genes are given only for firm matches.

CASSQASGGLYEQYF TRBJ2-7 TRBD2 TRBV6-1
CAWSDIDTQYF TRBJ2-3 . TRBV30
CASSPAGAQYF TRBJ2-5 . TRBV7-2
CASSVAGRTEFGEQFF TRBJ2-1 . TRBV9
CASSRQQGSNYGYTF TRBJ1-2 . TRBV5-1
CASSLRQTNTEAFF TRBJ1-1 . TRBV7-2
CSVMGPQNTEAFF TRBJ1-1 . TRBV29-1
CAWSPNSGRAYEQFF TRBJ2-1 TRBD2 TRBV30
CASSLAGGETQYF TRBJ2-5 . TRBV7-2
CASQPSPGGTQYF TRBJ2-5 TRBD2 TRBV6-1
CASSLLAGVGNEQFF TRBJ2-1 TRBD2 TRBV9
CASGTSGRQYF TRBJ2-3 TRBD2 TRBV7-9
CASSVGTGGAFETQYF TRBJ2-5 TRBD1 TRBV9
CSVLSGPWGIQYF TRBJ2-4 . TRBV29-1
CSVRPGVGNTEAFF TRBJ1-1 . TRBV29-1
CSAATGVDTEAFF TRBJ1-1 TRBD1 TRBV29-1
CSVPGQGNYGYTF TRBJ1-2 TRBD1 TRBV29-1
CASSSGRRLAGSSYEQYF TRBJ2-7 TRBD2 TRBV27
CAWSTRQASSYGYTF TRBJ1-2 . TRBV30
CASSQETEGATYGYTF TRBJ1-2 TRBD1 TRBV4-2
CASSSPTVSYEQYF TRBJ2-7 . TRBV7-6
CASSRTGSEQYF TRBJ2-7 TRBD1 TRBV7-2
CASSLGLAGATYEQYF TRBJ2-7 TRBD2 TRBV7-9
CSVSVPLGTDTQYF TRBJ2-3 . TRBV29-1
CSVTGANEQFF TRBJ2-1 . TRBV29-1
CALSGQFSYEQYF TRBJ2-7 TRBD1 TRBV30
CAWRDRGIETQYF TRBJ2-5 TRBD1 TRBV30
CASSEGQGDQPQHF TRBJ1-5 . TRBV25-1